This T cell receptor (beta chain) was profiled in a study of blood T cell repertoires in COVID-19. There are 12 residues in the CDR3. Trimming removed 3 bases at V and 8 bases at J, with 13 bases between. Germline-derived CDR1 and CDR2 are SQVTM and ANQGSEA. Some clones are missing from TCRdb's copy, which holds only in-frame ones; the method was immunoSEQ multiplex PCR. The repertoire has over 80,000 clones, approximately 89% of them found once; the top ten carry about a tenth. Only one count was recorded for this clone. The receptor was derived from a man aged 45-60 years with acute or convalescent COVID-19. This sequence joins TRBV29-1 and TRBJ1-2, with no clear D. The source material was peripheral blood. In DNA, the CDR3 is TGCAGCGTTGATGGTGATCAGCGGGGCTACACCTTC. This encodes CSVDGDQRGYTF.